These 10 T cell receptor beta chains share one sample of origin, sequenced in a study of blood T cell repertoires in COVID-19. TCRdb's copy holds only in-frame clones and misses some; the assay was immunoSEQ multiplex PCR. This sample has approximately 110,000 clones; 71% occur once, and the top ten carry more than 0.8%. The sequencing input was peripheral blood. These receptors all come from a human donor with acute or convalescent COVID-19. The donor label of this sample is uncertain.

The chain couples TRBV19 to TRBJ1-3; D perhaps matches TRBD1 (5 bases). The CDR3 covers 14 residues. Germline V gives CDR1 LNHDA, CDR2 SQIVND (reference sequence). V lost 7 bases and J 4 bases, leaving 14 bases between the germline ends. The CDR3 protein is CASTSTGGGNTIYF. The CDR3 DNA is TGTGCCAGTACCTCAACAGGTGGAGGAAACACCATATATTTT. Combining the CDR3 with reference TRBV19 and TRBJ1-3 gives the whole variable domain DGGITQSPKYLFRKEGQNVTLSCEQNLNHDAMYWYRQDPGQGLRLIYYSQIVNDFQKGDIAEGYSVSREKKESFPLTVTSAQKNPTAFYLCASTSTGGGNTIYFGEGSWLTVV.

This clone has a single count. V gene TRBV7-9 combines with J gene TRBJ1-2; the match to TRBD1 covers 7 bases. The germline V gene has CDR1 SEHNR and CDR2 FQNEAQ (reference sequence). The junction had 6 bases not matched to a gene; V was cut back by 1 base and J by 4 bases. The CDR3 covers 15 residues. The DNA of the CDR3 is TGTGCCAGCAGCTTAGGGGGACAGAACGGCTATGGCTACACCTTC. It codes for CASSLGGQNGYGYTF. The whole variable domain, remainder taken from reference TRBV7-9 and TRBJ1-2, is DTGVSQNPRHKITKRGQNVTFRCDPISEHNRLYWYRQTLGQGPEFLTYFQNEAQLEKSRLLSDRFSAERPKGSFSTLEIQRTEQGDSAMYLCASSLGGQNGYGYTFGSGTRLTVV.

The chain recombines TRBV10-3 with TRBJ1-1; 7 bases are a match to TRBD1. The V segment lost 3 bases and the J segment 4 bases; nucleotides outside the gene matches: 2. CDR3 length equals 13 residues. The germline CDR1 and CDR2 sequences are ENHRY and SYGVKD. DNA for the CDR3: TGTGCCATCAGTGAACAGGGGACCACTGAAGCTTTCTTT. Translation gives CAISEQGTTEAFF.

In its sample, this clone was seen once. The rearrangement joins TRBV5-1 to TRBJ2-3; 9 bases fit TRBD2. The junction had 5 bases not matched to a gene; V was cut back by 7 bases and J by 8 bases. CDR3 length equals 12 residues. Germline lookup yields CDR1 SGHRS and CDR2 YFSETQ. CDR3 coding DNA: TGCGCCAGCCGCGGGGGGGATGGTACGCAGTATTTT. Its translation: CASRGGDGTQYF.

The rearrangement uses TRBV5-6 and TRBJ2-7, with 11 bases lining up with TRBD1. The germline V gene has CDR1 SGHDT and CDR2 YYEEEE. CDR3 length equals 19 residues. The V gene end was trimmed by 0 bases and the J gene end by 1 base; junction bases not matched to a gene: 12. CDR3 bases: TGTGCCAGCAGCTTGGTCTTTCGAGGACAGGGGGCGGTATCCTACGAGCAGTACGTC. Protein: CASSLVFRGQGAVSYEQYV.

The rearrangement joins TRBV6-6 to TRBJ1-5, with 11 bases lining up with TRBD1. The CDR3 length is 16 residues. CDR1 is MNHNY and CDR2 is SVGAGI in the germline V gene (reference sequence). V lost 5 bases and J lost 0; bases outside the gene matches: 3. The CDR3 protein is CASSGQGANSNQPQHF. DNA for the CDR3: TGTGCCAGCAGTGGACAGGGGGCTAATAGCAATCAGCCCCAGCATTTT.

This clone turned up a few times. J is TRBJ1-4 and V is TRBV7-9, with 8 bases aligning to TRBD1. V shed 5 bases and J 7 bases; nucleotides not matched to a gene: 6. The CDR3 length is 14 residues. The germline gives CDR1 SEHNR, CDR2 FQNEAQ (reference sequence). This CDR3 reads CASSPDRAAEKLFF. The CDR3 DNA is TGTGCCAGCAGCCCGGACAGGGCCGCTGAAAAACTGTTTTTT.

The chain links TRBV19 to TRBJ1-6, with D perhaps matching TRBD1 (6 bases). The CDR3 has 16 amino acids. Trimming left V 4 bases short and J 8 bases short, with 18 bases between. Germline-derived CDR1 and CDR2 are LNHDA and SQIVND (reference sequence). CDR3 in amino acids: CASSTPGRGEDSPLHF. The CDR3 region has the DNA TGTGCCAGTAGTACCCCCGGCAGGGGAGAAGATTCACCCCTCCACTTT. The whole variable domain, remainder taken from reference TRBV19 and TRBJ1-6, is DGGITQSPKYLFRKEGQNVTLSCEQNLNHDAMYWYRQDPGQGLRLIYYSQIVNDFQKGDIAEGYSVSREKKESFPLTVTSAQKNPTAFYLCASSTPGRGEDSPLHFGNGTRLTVT.

This clone was observed at least ten times. CDR3 residues: CASSLPGARFVGQPQHF. CDR3 coding DNA: TGTGCCAGCAGTCTTCCAGGGGCGCGATTTGTAGGTCAGCCCCAGCATTTT. The chain uses TRBV28 and TRBJ1-5; possible D gene TRBD1, 6 bases. V was shortened by 5 bases and J by 6 bases, with 23 bases between the two germline ends. The germline V gene has CDR1 MDHEN and CDR2 SYDVKM. CDR3 length: 17 amino acids.

This clone was seen a few times. This chain uses TRBV6-5 with TRBJ1-2; 9 bases line up with TRBD1. Germline V CDR1 and CDR2: MNHEY, SVGAGI. This CDR3 is built from 16 residues. Unmatched junction bases numbered 9, after V lost 2 bases and J lost 5 bases. CDR3 sequence (DNA): TGTGCCAGCAGTTACACAGCCTTGACAGGGGGGTATGGCTACACCTTC. Translating it yields CASSYTALTGGYGYTF.